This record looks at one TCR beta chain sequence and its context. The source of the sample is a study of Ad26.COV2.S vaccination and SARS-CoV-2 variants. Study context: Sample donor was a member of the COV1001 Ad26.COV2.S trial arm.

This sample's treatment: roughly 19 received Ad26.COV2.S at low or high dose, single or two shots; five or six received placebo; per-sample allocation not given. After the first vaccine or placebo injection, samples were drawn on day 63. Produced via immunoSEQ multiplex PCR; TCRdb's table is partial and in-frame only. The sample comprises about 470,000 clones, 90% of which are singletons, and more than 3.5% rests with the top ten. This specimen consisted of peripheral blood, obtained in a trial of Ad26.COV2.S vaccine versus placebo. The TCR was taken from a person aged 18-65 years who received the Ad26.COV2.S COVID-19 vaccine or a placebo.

Written as DNA, the CDR3 is TGTGCCAGCTCACCAACCGGGGGGGACGCCAGCAATCAGCCCCAGCATTTT. It is translated as CASSPTGGDASNQPQHF. The rearrangement joins TRBV18 to TRBJ1-5; possibly TRBD1 for D (5 bases). The germline gives CDR1 KGHSH, CDR2 LQKENI. The V and J ends lost 2 bases and 1 base respectively, with 15 bases between them. The CDR3 length is 17 residues.